The source of this TCR beta chain is a study of T cell responses to AZD1222 COVID-19 vaccine. Clones were read by immunoSEQ multiplex PCR, and TCRdb kept only the in-frame ones, dropping some. The sample gives tens of thousands of clones, 89% of which show up once; approximately 6.1% is in the top ten. This sequence originates from an adult who received the AZD1222 COVID-19 vaccine. This specimen consisted of peripheral blood, obtained 28 days after the second AZD1222 dose.

In DNA form, the CDR3 reads TGTGCCATCAGAGACGGGGGCAATCAGCCCCAGCATTTT. This gives the protein CAIRDGGNQPQHF. V is TRBV10-3 and J is TRBJ1-5; D is unclear. CDR3 length: 13 amino acids. Looked up from germline, CDR1 is ENHRY and CDR2 is SYGVKD. The V gene lost 6 bases and the J gene lost 2 bases, with 8 bases spanning the gap.